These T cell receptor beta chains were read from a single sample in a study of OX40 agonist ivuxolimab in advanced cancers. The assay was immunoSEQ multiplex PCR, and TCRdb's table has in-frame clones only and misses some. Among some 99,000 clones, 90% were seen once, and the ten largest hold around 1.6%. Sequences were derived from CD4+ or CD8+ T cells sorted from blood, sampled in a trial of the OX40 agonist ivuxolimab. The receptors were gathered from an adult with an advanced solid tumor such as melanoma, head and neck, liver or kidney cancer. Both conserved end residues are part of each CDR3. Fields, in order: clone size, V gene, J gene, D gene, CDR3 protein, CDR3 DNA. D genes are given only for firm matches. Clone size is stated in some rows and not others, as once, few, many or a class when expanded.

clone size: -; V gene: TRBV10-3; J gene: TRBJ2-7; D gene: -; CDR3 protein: CAISEGPQTYEQYF; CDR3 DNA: TGTGCCATCAGTGAGGGGCCACAGACCTACGAGCAGTACTTC
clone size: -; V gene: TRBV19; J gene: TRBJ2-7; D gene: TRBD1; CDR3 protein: CASSIDRGPYEQYF; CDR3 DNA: TGTGCCAGTAGTATCGACAGGGGGCCCTACGAGCAGTACTTC
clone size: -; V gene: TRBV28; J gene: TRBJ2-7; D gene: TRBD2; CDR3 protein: CASSRTSGSVAEQYF; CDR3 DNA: TGTGCCAGCAGTCGGACTAGCGGGAGTGTCGCCGAGCAGTACTTC
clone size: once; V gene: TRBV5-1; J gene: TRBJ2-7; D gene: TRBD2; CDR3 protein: CASSLGGLAGAVYEQYF; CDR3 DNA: TGCGCCAGCAGCTTGGGGGGACTAGCGGGAGCGGTCTACGAGCAGTACTTC
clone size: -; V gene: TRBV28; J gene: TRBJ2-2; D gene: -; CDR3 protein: CASSSPDGSNTGELFF; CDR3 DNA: TGTGCCAGCAGTTCCCCGGACGGATCGAACACCGGGGAGCTGTTTTTT
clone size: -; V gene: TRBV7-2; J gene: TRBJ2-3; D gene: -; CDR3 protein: CASSLGGSLDTQYF; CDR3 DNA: TGTGCCAGCAGCTTAGGAGGGAGTTTGGATACGCAGTATTTT
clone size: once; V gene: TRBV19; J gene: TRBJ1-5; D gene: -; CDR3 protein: CASSITWRTQPQHF; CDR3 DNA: TGTGCCAGTAGTATTACGTGGAGGACTCAGCCCCAGCATTTT
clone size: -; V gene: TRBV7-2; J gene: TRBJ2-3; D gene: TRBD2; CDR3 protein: CASSSSGGSTDTQYF; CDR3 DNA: TGTGCCAGCAGCTCTAGCGGAGGGAGCACAGATACGCAGTATTTT
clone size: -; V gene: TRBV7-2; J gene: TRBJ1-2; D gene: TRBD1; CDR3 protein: CASSPAHLWTGSNYGYTF; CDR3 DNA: TGTGCCAGCAGCCCTGCACACCTCTGGACAGGTTCTAACTATGGCTACACCTTC
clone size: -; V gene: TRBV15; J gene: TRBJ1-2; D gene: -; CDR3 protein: CATSRGPRGGYTF; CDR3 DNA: TGTGCCACCAGCAGGGGTCCCCGCGGTGGCTACACCTTC
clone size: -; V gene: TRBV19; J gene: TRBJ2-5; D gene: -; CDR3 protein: CASSPLKGVQETQYF; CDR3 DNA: TGTGCCAGTAGTCCCCTTAAGGGAGTTCAAGAGACCCAGTACTTC
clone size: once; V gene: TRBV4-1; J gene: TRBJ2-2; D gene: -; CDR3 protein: CASSHLAGRRTGELFF; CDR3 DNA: TGCGCCAGCAGCCATCTTGCGGGGAGGCGCACCGGGGAGCTGTTTTTT
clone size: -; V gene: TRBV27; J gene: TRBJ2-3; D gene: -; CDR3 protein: CASSFNSFSYSTDTQYF; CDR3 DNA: TGTGCCAGCAGTTTCAACAGCTTTTCTTATAGCACAGATACGCAGTATTTT
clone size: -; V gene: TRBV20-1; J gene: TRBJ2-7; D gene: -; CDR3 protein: CSARGYEQYF; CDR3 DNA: TGCAGTGCCCGGGGCTACGAGCAGTACTTC
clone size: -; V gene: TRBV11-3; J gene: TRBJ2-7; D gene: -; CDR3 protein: CASSAGGLSTYEQYF; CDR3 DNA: TGTGCCAGCAGCGCCGGAGGTCTTTCGACCTACGAGCAGTACTTC
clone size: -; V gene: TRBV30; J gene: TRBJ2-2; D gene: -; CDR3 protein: CAWSPQITGELFF; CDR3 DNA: TGTGCCTGGAGCCCACAGATCACCGGGGAGCTGTTTTTT
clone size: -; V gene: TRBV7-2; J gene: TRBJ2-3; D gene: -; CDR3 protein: CASSLDVVKYF; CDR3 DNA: TGTGCCAGCAGCTTAGACGTAGTTAAGTATTTT
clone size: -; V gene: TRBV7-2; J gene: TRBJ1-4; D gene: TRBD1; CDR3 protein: CASSPRTGVEEKLFF; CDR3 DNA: TGTGCCAGCAGCCCCCGGACAGGGGTGGAAGAAAAACTGTTTTTT
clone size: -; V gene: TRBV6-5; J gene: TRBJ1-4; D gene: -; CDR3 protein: CASRRTPEAKLFF; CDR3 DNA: TGTGCCAGCAGGAGGACTCCGGAGGCAAAACTGTTTTTT
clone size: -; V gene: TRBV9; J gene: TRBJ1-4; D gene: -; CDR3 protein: CASSVNWNEKLFF; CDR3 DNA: TGTGCCAGCAGCGTGAATTGGAATGAAAAACTGTTTTTT
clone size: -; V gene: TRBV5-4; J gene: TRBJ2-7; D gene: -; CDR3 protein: CASSLDSSGEQYF; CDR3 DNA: TGTGCCAGCAGCTTGGACAGCTCGGGGGAGCAGTACTTC
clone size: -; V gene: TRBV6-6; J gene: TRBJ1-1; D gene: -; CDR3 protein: CASSYTANTEAFF; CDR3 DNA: TGTGCCAGCAGTTACACAGCGAACACTGAAGCTTTCTTT
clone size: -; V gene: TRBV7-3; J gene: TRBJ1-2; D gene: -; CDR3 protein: CASSLTGREGYTF; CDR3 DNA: TGTGCCAGCAGCTTAACCGGCAGGGAGGGCTACACCTTC
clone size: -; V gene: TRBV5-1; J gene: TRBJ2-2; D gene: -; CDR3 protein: CASRAPGLGNTGELFF; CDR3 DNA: TGCGCCAGCAGGGCCCCGGGACTCGGAAACACCGGGGAGCTGTTTTTT
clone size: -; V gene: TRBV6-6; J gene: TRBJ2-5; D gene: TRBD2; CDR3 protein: CASKFSGTSGLETQYF; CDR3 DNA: TGTGCCAGCAAATTCTCGGGGACTAGCGGGTTGGAGACCCAGTACTTC
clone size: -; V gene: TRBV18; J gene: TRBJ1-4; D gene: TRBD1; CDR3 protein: CASSPQGVYEKLFF; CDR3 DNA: TGTGCCAGCTCACCCCAGGGGGTCTATGAAAAACTGTTTTTT
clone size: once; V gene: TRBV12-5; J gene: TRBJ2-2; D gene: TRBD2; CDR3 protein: CASAGLAGGTGELFF; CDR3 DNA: TGTGCTAGTGCTGGGTTAGCGGGAGGCACCGGGGAGCTGTTTTTT
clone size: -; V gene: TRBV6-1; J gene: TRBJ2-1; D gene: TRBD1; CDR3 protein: CASSRDRPAQFF; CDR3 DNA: TGTGCCAGCAGTCGGGACAGACCAGCGCAGTTCTTC
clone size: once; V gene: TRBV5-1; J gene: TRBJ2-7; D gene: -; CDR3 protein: CASSSRPSGGYEQYF; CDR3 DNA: TGCGCCAGCAGCTCCCGACCCTCTGGGGGTTACGAGCAGTACTTC
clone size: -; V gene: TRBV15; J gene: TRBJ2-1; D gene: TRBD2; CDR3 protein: CATSRSGSSYNEQFF; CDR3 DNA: TGTGCCACCAGCAGAAGCGGGAGCTCCTACAATGAGCAGTTCTTC
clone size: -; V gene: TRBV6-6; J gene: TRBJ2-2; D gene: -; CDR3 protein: CASSNSQSGELFF; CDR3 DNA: TGTGCCAGCAGTAATTCACAGAGTGGGGAGCTGTTTTTT
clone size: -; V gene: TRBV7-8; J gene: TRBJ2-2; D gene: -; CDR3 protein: CASSLGTLNTGELFF; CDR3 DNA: TGTGCCAGCAGCCTCGGGACCTTGAACACCGGGGAGCTGTTTTTT
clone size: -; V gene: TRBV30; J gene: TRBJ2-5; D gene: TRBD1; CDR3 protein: CAWVSRGRETQYF; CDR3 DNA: TGTGCCTGGGTTAGCAGGGGGCGGGAGACCCAGTACTTC
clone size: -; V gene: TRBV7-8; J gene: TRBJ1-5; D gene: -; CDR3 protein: CASSFGGINQPQHF; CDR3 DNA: TGTGCCAGCAGCTTCGGGGGAATAAATCAGCCCCAGCATTTT
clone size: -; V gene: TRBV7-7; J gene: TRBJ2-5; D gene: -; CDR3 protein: CASSMGALEETQYF; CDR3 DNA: TGTGCTAGCAGTATGGGTGCCTTGGAAGAGACCCAGTACTTC
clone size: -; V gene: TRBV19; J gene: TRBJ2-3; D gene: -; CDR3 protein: CASSRPLSLGGRDTQYF; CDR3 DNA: TGTGCCAGTAGTCGCCCCCTCTCACTGGGGGGCAGGGATACGCAGTATTTT
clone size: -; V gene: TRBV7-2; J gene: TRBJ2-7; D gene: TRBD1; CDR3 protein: CASSANPGQGYEQYF; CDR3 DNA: TGTGCCAGCAGCGCCAACCCGGGACAGGGGTACGAGCAGTACTTC
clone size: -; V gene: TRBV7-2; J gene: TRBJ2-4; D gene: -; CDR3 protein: CATPLGGLGGKNIQYF; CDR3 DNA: TGTGCCACTCCATTGGGGGGACTGGGCGGCAAAAACATTCAGTACTTC
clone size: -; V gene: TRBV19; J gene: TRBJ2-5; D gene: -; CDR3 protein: CASSISGTFRETQYF; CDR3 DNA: TGTGCCAGTAGTATCTCTGGGACCTTTAGGGAGACCCAGTACTTC